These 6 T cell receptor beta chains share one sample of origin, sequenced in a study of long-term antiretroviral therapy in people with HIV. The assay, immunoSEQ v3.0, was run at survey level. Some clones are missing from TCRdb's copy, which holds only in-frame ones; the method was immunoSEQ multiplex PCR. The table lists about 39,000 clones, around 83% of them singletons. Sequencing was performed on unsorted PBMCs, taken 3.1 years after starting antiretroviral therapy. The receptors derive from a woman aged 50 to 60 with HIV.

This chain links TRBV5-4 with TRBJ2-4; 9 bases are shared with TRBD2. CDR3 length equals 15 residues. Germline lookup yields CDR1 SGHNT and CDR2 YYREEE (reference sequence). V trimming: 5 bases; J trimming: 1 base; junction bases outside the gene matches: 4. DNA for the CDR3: TGTGCCAGCAGGATAGCGGGGGTCGCCAAAAACATTCAGTACTTC. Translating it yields CASRIAGVAKNIQYF.

The DNA for the CDR3 is TGTGCCAGCAGCGTTAGCGGGGGGGCCGGGGCGCAGTATTTT. This encodes CASSVSGGAGAQYF. This chain uses TRBV9 with TRBJ2-3; 11 positions match TRBD2. J lost 10 bases, V lost 2 bases, and 6 bases had no gene match. CDR3 length: 14 residues. Germline V gene lookup returns CDR1 SGDLS and CDR2 YYNGEE.

The CDR3 loop is CASSYEGAGTGELFF. CDR3 nucleotides: TGTGCCAGCAGTTACGAGGGAGCGGGAACCGGGGAGCTGTTTTTT. This chain connects TRBV6-5 to TRBJ2-2, with 7 bases aligning to TRBD2. CDR1 is MNHEY and CDR2 is SVGAGI in the germline V gene. Trimming removed 2 bases from V and 5 bases from J; junction bases left unmatched: 5. This CDR3 has 15 amino acids.

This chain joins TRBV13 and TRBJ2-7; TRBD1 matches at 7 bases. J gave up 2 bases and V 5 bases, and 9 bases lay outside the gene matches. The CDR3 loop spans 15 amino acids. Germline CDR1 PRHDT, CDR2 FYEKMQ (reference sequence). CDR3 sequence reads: CASSPRQGFTYEQYF. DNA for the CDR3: TGTGCCAGCAGCCCTCGACAGGGCTTTACCTACGAGCAGTACTTC.

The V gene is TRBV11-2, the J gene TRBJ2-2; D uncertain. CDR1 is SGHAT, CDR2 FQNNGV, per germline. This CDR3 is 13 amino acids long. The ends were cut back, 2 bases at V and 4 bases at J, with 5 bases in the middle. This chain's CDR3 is CASSLIGTGELFF. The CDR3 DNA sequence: TGTGCCAGCAGCTTAATTGGCACCGGGGAGCTGTTTTTT.

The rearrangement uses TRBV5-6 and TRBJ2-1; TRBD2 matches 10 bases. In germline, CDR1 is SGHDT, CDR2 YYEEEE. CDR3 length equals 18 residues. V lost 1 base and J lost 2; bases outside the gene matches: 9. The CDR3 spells CASSLSLAGEWTYNEQFF. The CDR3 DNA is TGTGCCAGCAGCTTGTCTCTAGCGGGGGAATGGACCTACAATGAGCAGTTCTTC.